The 17 T cell receptor beta chains below were found in one sample sequenced in a study of blood T cell repertoires in COVID-19. This table comes from immunoSEQ multiplex PCR, and its TCRdb copy is limited to in-frame clones, with some not included. The table shows roughly 300,000 clones, with 91% occurring only once. The sequencing sample was made of peripheral blood. These receptor sequences come from a woman under 40 with COVID-19, enrolled during active disease.

The chain carries TRBV10-3 and TRBJ2-3; D may be TRBD1 (6 bases). The V and J ends lost 0 bases and 2 bases respectively, with 15 bases between them. Germline-derived CDR1 and CDR2 are ENHRY and SYGVKD. CDR3 length: 17 amino acids. The CDR3 coding sequence is TGTGCCATCAGTGAGTCGTTCGAGACAGGCCTCACAGATACGCAGTATTTT. Amino acids: CAISESFETGLTDTQYF.

This clone was recorded only once. This sequence joins TRBV5-5 and TRBJ2-3, with D possibly TRBD1 on 5 matching bases. CDR3 length equals 18 residues. V lost 0 bases to trimming and J lost 3 bases, with 20 bases between them. CDR1 SGHKS and CDR2 YYEKEE come from the germline V gene (reference sequence). Here the CDR3 reads CASSLDLLGYRPTDTQYF. As DNA, the CDR3 is TGTGCCAGCAGCTTGGATCTGTTGGGATACAGGCCGACAGATACGCAGTATTTT.

Of note for this clone: Other DNA sequences within the sample encode an identical CDR3. This sequence joins TRBV5-1 and TRBJ1-2; TRBD1 aligns across 8 bases. The CDR3 has 14 residues. Germline V CDR1 and CDR2: SGHRS, YFSETQ. Trimming took 4 bases from V and 4 from J; bases not matched to a gene: 6. DNA for the CDR3: TGCGCCAGCAGCCCGGGACAGGATTTCTATGGCTACACCTTC. Translation: CASSPGQDFYGYTF.

The sample holds one count of this clone. J is TRBJ2-7 and V is TRBV28; TRBD2 matches 9 bases. CDR1 MDHEN and CDR2 SYDVKM come from the germline V gene. The CDR3 spans 16 residues. Trimming removed 5 bases from V and 4 bases from J; junction bases left unmatched: 12. The DNA of the CDR3 is TGTGCCAGCAGTCCTCGCAGGACTAGCGCCAGATACGAGCAGTACTTC. This codes for CASSPRRTSARYEQYF.

The chain has TRBV14 and TRBJ1-2; 10 positions match TRBD1. The CDR3 runs to 12 residues. Per the germline V gene, CDR1 is SGHDN and CDR2 is FVKESK. Losses at the gene ends were 10 bases for V and 2 bases for J; bases not matched to a gene: 1. CDR3 residues: CATGQGNYGYTF. The CDR3, as DNA: TGTGCCACGGGACAGGGGAACTATGGCTACACCTTC.

V and J are TRBV28 and TRBJ1-1; unclear D gene. The CDR3 covers 16 residues. V shed 4 bases and J shed 0 bases, with 15 bases lying between them. Per the germline V gene, CDR1 is MDHEN and CDR2 is SYDVKM. This chain's CDR3 is CASSSADVTMNTEAFF. CDR3 sequence (DNA): TGTGCCAGCAGTTCCGCCGATGTAACAATGAACACTGAAGCTTTCTTT.

V is TRBV19 and J is TRBJ2-1, with 7 bases fitting TRBD1. The CDR3 totals 15 residues. Germline V gene data show CDR1 as LNHDA and CDR2 as SQIVND (reference sequence). With V trimmed by 3 bases and J by 2 bases, 4 bases remained unmatched. The CDR3 loop reads CASSIGQGAYNEQFF. Written as DNA, the CDR3 is TGTGCCAGTAGTATTGGGCAGGGGGCCTACAATGAGCAGTTCTTC.

The gene calls are TRBV7-6 and TRBJ2-7; 8 positions agree with TRBD1. The CDR3 loop spans 16 amino acids. J gave up 4 bases and V 5 bases, and 13 bases lay outside the gene matches. Germline V gene sequence: CDR1 SGHVS, CDR2 FNYEAQ. CDR3 amino acids: CASSLNAGGNLYEQYF. CDR3 DNA sequence: TGTGCCAGCAGCCTAAACGCAGGGGGCAACCTGTACGAGCAGTACTTC.

This clone was observed a few times. V usage is TRBV24-1 and J usage is TRBJ2-3; 10 nucleotides align to TRBD2. Germline V gene sequence: CDR1 KGHDR, CDR2 SFDVKD. The CDR3 loop spans 13 amino acids. After removal of 9 bases from V and 1 base from J, the junction contained 0 bases not matched to a gene. CDR3 in DNA: TGTGCCACCGGACTAGCGGGCACAGATACGCAGTATTTT. Translated, it gives CATGLAGTDTQYF.

This chain joins TRBV7-9 and TRBJ1-2; 8 bases agree with TRBD1. Germline V lookup: CDR1 SEHNR, CDR2 FQNEAQ (reference sequence). The CDR3 extends over 16 amino acids. V shed 4 bases, J shed 4 bases, and the junction held 11 bases outside the gene matches. CDR3: CASSSPRDRMIYGYTF. CDR3 sequence (DNA): TGTGCCAGCAGCTCCCCGAGGGACAGGATGATCTATGGCTACACCTTC. Together with reference TRBV7-9 and TRBJ1-2, the CDR3 gives the full variable domain: DTGVSQNPRHKITKRGQNVTFRCDPISEHNRLYWYRQTLGQGPEFLTYFQNEAQLEKSRLLSDRFSAERPKGSFSTLEIQRTEQGDSAMYLCASSSPRDRMIYGYTFGSGTRLTVV.

The V gene is TRBV5-6, the J gene TRBJ1-2; TRBD1 might be the D (5 bases). Germline values: CDR1 SGHDT, CDR2 YYEEEE. The CDR3 has 14 amino acids. Trimming shortened V by 6 bases and J by 0 bases, and 12 bases separated the two germline ends. The CDR3 loop reads CASTRTRPNYGYTF. CDR3 sequence (DNA): TGTGCCAGCACCCGGACAAGACCTAACTATGGCTACACCTTC.

V and J are TRBV10-3 and TRBJ1-4; D remains ambiguous. Germline V gene data show CDR1 as ENHRY and CDR2 as SYGVKD. Trimming removed 4 bases at V and 6 bases at J, with 9 bases between. The CDR3 extends over 13 amino acids. The CDR3 region is CAISGGNDEKLFF. CDR3 nucleotides: TGTGCCATCAGTGGAGGAAACGATGAAAAACTGTTTTTT.

V and J are TRBV15 and TRBJ2-3; TRBD2 is a possible D gene (7 bases). CDR1 is LNHNV, CDR2 YYDKDF, per germline (reference sequence). Trimming shortened V by 2 bases and J by 3 bases, and 15 bases separated the two germline ends. CDR3 length: 16 residues. This CDR3 reads CATSRSAQGGTDTQYF. In DNA, the CDR3 is TGTGCCACCAGCAGATCTGCACAGGGAGGGACAGATACGCAGTATTTT.

The chain uses TRBV27 and TRBJ1-2; 10 bases fit TRBD1. The V gene end was trimmed by 4 bases and the J gene end by 8 bases; junction bases not matched to a gene: 4. The germline gives CDR1 MNHEY, CDR2 SMNVEV (reference sequence). This CDR3 region has 13 residues. Written as DNA, the CDR3 is TGTGCCAGCAGTTCTGACAGGGGGCGAGGCTACACCTTC. Amino acid sequence: CASSSDRGRGYTF.

The gene calls are TRBV24-1 and TRBJ2-2; unclear D gene. From germline, CDR1 is KGHDR and CDR2 SFDVKD. The CDR3 is made up of 13 amino acids. Trimming removed 9 bases at V and 1 base at J, with 8 bases between. CDR3 loop: CATRPGNTGELFF. The CDR3 DNA reads TGTGCCACCCGGCCAGGGAACACCGGGGAGCTGTTTTTT.

This chain links TRBV5-1 with TRBJ2-1; TRBD2 is a possible D gene (7 bases). The CDR3 is 17 amino acids. Trimming pared 4 bases from V and 0 bases from J, leaving 17 bases between. Germline-derived CDR1 and CDR2 are SGHRS and YFSETQ. CDR3 nucleotides: TGCGCCAGCAGCGCCCCTGGGGGGGCCAGCTCCTACAATGAGCAGTTCTTC. It codes for CASSAPGGASSYNEQFF.

This chain connects TRBV7-9 to TRBJ1-1; 7 bases are shared with TRBD1. V lost 2 bases, J lost 8 bases, and 2 bases stayed unmatched. This CDR3 is built from 12 residues. Germline loops: CDR1 SEHNR, CDR2 FQNEAQ (reference sequence). The CDR3 spells CASSLWDREAFF. The CDR3 DNA reads as TGTGCCAGCAGCTTATGGGACAGAGAAGCTTTCTTT.